This T cell receptor beta chain originates from a study of identifying expanded T cells in peripheral blood. Germline V gives CDR1 WSHSY, CDR2 SAAADI. This CDR3 is 18 amino acids long. V lost 2 bases and J lost 7; bases outside the gene matches: 13. This clone came up a few times. Sequencing used immunoSEQ multiplex PCR; TCRdb keeps in-frame clones, though not all of them. The sample lists under 110,000 clones; approximately 90% were seen once. V is TRBV10-2 and J is TRBJ1-6, with 8 nucleotides matching TRBD1. Sequenced material: blood. The source is a person between 18 and 69 years old in good health. CDR3 sequence: CASSERGQAARSNSPLHF. Here the CDR3 DNA reads TGCGCCAGCAGTGAGAGGGGACAGGCGGCTCGGTCGAATTCACCCCTCCACTTT.